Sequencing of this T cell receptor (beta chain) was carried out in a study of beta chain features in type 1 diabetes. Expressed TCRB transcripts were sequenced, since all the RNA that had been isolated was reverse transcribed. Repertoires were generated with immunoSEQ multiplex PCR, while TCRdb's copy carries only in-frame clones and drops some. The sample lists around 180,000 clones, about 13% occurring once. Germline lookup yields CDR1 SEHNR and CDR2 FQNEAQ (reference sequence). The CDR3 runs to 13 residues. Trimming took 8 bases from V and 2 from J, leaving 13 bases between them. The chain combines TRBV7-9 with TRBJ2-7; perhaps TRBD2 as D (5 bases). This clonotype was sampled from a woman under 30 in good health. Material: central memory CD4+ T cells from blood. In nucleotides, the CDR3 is TGTGCCAGCCGCGGAGCGGAGACCTACGAGCAGTACTTC. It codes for CASRGAETYEQYF.